This T cell receptor beta chain stems from a study of graft-versus-host responses after intestinal transplantation. Looking at the study overall: Recipients were given multivisceral, liver-intestinal, or isolated intestinal transplants.

Study findings and constraints: Peak GvH clone levels in circulation were associated with early post-transplant HvG declines. GvH clones were found in recipient marrow; some appeared first in ileum or blood. The study found high graft-versus-host to host-versus-graft clonal ratios in allografts of patients with graft-donor T cell macrochimerism.

The data were produced by immunoSEQ multiplex PCR, yet TCRdb's version contains in-frame clones alone and is incomplete. The data contain about 12,000 clones, roughly 93% of them singletons. Germline V gene sequence: CDR1 SGHVS, CDR2 FNYEAQ. V gave up 5 bases and J gave up 0 bases, with 23 bases separating them. The CDR3 is made up of 19 amino acids. In regard to this clone: Its antigen is undetermined.

The chain is built from TRBV7-6 and TRBJ2-1, with a weak D call TRBD1 (6 bases). This material consisted of PBMCs, taken just under 110 days after intestinal transplant. The receptor was isolated from a human patient who received an intestinal transplant, so some T cells may come from the graft donor. CDR3 nucleotides: TGTGCCAGCAGCCGATACACCCGACAGGAAACCAGCTCCTACAATGAGCAGTTCTTC. Translation gives CASSRYTRQETSSYNEQFF.